Sequencing of this T cell receptor (beta chain) was carried out in a study of a mutant IDH1 vaccine in newly diagnosed glioma. Study information: Either 4-6 weeks after radiotherapy alone or alongside temozolomide, vaccination was begun. Treated patients, averaging approximately 40 years, were 62.5% male and about 38% female. Patients got radiotherapy, temozolomide, or both beforehand, and most got both.

For this clone: Its antigen is as yet unknown.

Time point given: week 23, last vaccination. The study gave 300 ug of mutant IDH1 20-mer peptide per vaccine dose, with topical imiquimod. Produced via immunoSEQ multiplex PCR; TCRdb's table is partial and in-frame only. The sample records approximately 45,000 clones, about 91% being singletons. Between the trimmed V and J ends, which lost 1 base and 5 bases, there was a span of 11 bases. The CDR3 loop spans 14 amino acids. The V gene's germline CDR1 is KGHSH and CDR2 LQKENI. This TCR was recovered from a middle-aged man with glioma. The V and J genes are TRBV18 and TRBJ1-1, with TRBD1 as a possible D gene (5 bases). Here the sequenced sample was PBMCs, taken from a glioma patient whose treatment included an IDH1 peptide vaccine. The CDR3 bases are TGTGCCAGCTCACCACAGGGGAGCGGGACTGAAGCTTTCTTT. This encodes CASSPQGSGTEAFF.